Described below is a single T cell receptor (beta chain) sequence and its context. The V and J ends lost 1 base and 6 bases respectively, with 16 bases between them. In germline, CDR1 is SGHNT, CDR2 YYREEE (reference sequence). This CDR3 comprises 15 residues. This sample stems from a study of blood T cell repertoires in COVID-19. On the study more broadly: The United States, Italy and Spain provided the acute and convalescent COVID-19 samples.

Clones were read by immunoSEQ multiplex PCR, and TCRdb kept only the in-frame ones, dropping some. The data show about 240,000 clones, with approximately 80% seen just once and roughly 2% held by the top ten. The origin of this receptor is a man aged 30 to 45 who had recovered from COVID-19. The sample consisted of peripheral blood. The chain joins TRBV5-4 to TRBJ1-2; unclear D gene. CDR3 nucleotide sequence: TGTGCCAGCAGCTTGAGCACCCGCGGGTCAGATGGCTACACCTTC. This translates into CASSLSTRGSDGYTF.